This entry concerns a single TCR beta chain. Its antigen is currently not known. No clone much larger than this one lies a single base away; base qualities are absent. The source of the sample is a study of Ad26.COV2.S vaccination and SARS-CoV-2 variants (dated by TCRdb to the early 2020s). Some background on the complete study: Vaccine-arm donors came from COV1001, a multicentre, randomized, double-blind, placebo-controlled phase I-IIa trial of Ad26.COV2.S in healthy adults. Participants in the trial were split at random into five groups of five each, receiving low-dose or high-dose Ad26.COV2.S once or twice, or else placebo on both occasions. The TCR-sequenced set comprised about 30 samples: some 19 Ad26.COV2.S vaccine recipients, 5 placebo recipients and 8 SARS-CoV-2 convalescent individuals. Ad26.COV2.S was administered intramuscularly at 5 x 10^10 or 1 x 10^11 viral particles, either as a single shot or as two shots given 56 days apart. Throughout the experiments and outcome assessment, investigators stayed blinded to trial group allocation. TCRbeta repertoire sequencing served as the tool for gauging how specific and how broad the SARS-CoV-2-reactive T cell receptors were following Ad26.COV2.S vaccination. What the authors observed across the whole study: The authors noted that the TCR breadth and depth analyses may have underestimated total T cell responses. After vaccination, spike-specific CD8+ and CD4+ T cell responses were reported to show substantial breadth. The study was not powered to compare responses between vaccine doses or regimens. Higher spike-specific TCR breadth was observed in Ad26.COV2.S recipients than in placebo recipients (P = 0.0014). Vaccine and placebo recipients had comparable non-spike TCR breadth, which fits with the vaccine containing only spike.

The label giving this sample's treatment or condition can be read as: roughly 18 received Ad26.COV2.S at low or high dose, single or two shots; roughly 5 received placebo; per-sample allocation not given. Repertoires of vaccine and placebo recipients were sequenced from samples taken on day 63 after the first injection. Between 29 July and 7 August 2020, Cohort 1b enrolled fewer than 30 adults aged 18-55 years at one site in Boston, USA. Ad26.COV2.S consisted of a replication-incompetent adenovirus type 26 vector by which a prefusion-stabilized SARS-CoV-2 spike protein from the original Wuhan strain was expressed. The immunoSEQ Assay was used to sequence TCRbeta CDR3 regions. After extraction, genomic DNA underwent amplification by bias-controlled multiplex PCR, followed by high-throughput sequencing. The source study handled its data this way. To quantify the absolute abundance of each unique TCRbeta CDR3 region, sequences were collapsed and filtered. T cell fraction was estimated by normalizing TCRbeta template counts to usable DNA, with usable DNA measured through amplification of reference genes found in all nucleated cells. Repertoire TCRs were annotated as SARS-CoV-2-specific when V gene, CDR3 amino acid sequence and J gene were exactly matched to a known reactive TCR set. MIRA supplied the reference SARS-CoV-2 TCR set, which was filtered for enrichment in COVID-19-positive ImmuneCODE repertoires so that public or cross-reactive TCRs were removed. Using the MIRA antigens, annotated TCRs were further analysed by specific ORF or by position within an ORF. Breadth was defined as annotated unique rearrangements over total unique productive rearrangements; depth was the summed frequency of those rearrangements. TCR breadth was compared between groups using two-sided Wilcoxon rank-sum tests. In its TCRdb copy, this immuneACCESS table keeps in-frame sequences only and misses some clones. Where compared with another copy, unresolved V genes explain less than half of these, and the others have no known cause. Clone size and the V and J calls come from that table; the DNA yielded D and trimming. For this sample the table gives 350,000 to 400,000 clones, of which about nine tenths were detected only once. 1.5% to 2% of the sample is taken by the ten largest.

This specimen consisted of peripheral blood, obtained in a trial of Ad26.COV2.S vaccine versus placebo. The TCR sequence derives from a person aged 18-65 years who received the Ad26.COV2.S COVID-19 vaccine or a placebo.

Here the CDR3 is given as CAWRPKTPIVKAFF. In nucleotide form, the sequence is TGTGCCTGGAGGCCAAAGACACCCATTGTAAAAGCTTTCTTT. Recombination linked TRBV30 to TRBJ1-1; the D gene cannot be named for sure. From cysteine to phenylalanine, the CDR3 is 14 amino acids long. Only CDR3 DNA is held: 42 bases, read in frame from base 1. Per the germline V gene (reference sequence), GTSNPN is the CDR1 and SVGIG is the CDR2. At the junction V is shortened by 3 bases and J by 9 bases, with 20 bases in between.